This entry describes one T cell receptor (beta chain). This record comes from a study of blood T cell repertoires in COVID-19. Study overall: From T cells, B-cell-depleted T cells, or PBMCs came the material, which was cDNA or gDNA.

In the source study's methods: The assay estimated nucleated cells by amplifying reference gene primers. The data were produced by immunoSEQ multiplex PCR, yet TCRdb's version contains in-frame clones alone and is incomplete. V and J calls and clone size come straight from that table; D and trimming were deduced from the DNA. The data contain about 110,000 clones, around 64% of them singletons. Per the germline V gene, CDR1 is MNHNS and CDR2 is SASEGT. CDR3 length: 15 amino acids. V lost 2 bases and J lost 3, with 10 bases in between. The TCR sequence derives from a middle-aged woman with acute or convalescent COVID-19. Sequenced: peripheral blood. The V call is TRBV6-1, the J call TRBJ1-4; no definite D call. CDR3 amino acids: CASSEFLGSNEKLFF. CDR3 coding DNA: TGTGCCAGCAGTGAATTTCTAGGATCTAATGAAAAACTGTTTTTT.